This TCR beta chain is from a study of response to subunit inactivated influenza vaccine. Notes on the study in general: Seasonal influenza vaccination, on each occasion, was suggested by the authors to recruit few new T cells.

MiXCR was run by TCRdb on the RT-PCR reads, yielding one entry per CDR3 protein. This sample has about 800,000 distinct CDR3 sequences, with over 20% found just once. This CDR3 is 15 amino acids long. CDR1 is SEHNR, CDR2 FQNEAQ, per germline (reference sequence). V lost 2 bases and J lost 4, with 12 bases in between. Comments on this clonotype: Its antigen is still unknown.

V and J are TRBV7-9 and TRBJ1-3; the D gene is possibly TRBD1 (6 bases). Sequences were derived from PBMCs from blood, sampled more than 4 days after vaccination. This receptor was obtained from a man aged 50-59 years who received an inactivated influenza vaccine. CDR3 protein: CASSLYRGRGNTIYF. The CDR3, as DNA: TGTGCCAGCAGCTTATACCGGGGGCGAGGAAACACCATATATTTT.